Presented here are 29 T cell receptor beta chains from one specimen sequenced in a study of PD-1 blockade in classical Hodgkin lymphoma. Each of the patients experienced relapse following autologous stem cell transplantation, and their brentuximab vedotin exposure differed. TCRdb's table, derived via immunoSEQ multiplex PCR, lists solely in-frame clones and lacks some. This sample has about 76,000 clones, with roughly 90% found just once. Sequenced here: peripheral blood mononuclear cells (PBMCs), sampled at baseline. These receptors were taken from a human donor with classical Hodgkin lymphoma.

The CDR3 region has the DNA TGCAGCGTCGAGGGGTCATTACTTAGCTCCTACAATGAGCAGTTCTTC. Protein product: CSVEGSLLSSYNEQFF. The rearrangement links TRBV29-1 to TRBJ2-1; D tentatively reads TRBD1 or TRBD2 (5 bases each). The germline V and J ends were trimmed by 6 bases and 0 bases, with 18 bases remaining between them. CDR1 and CDR2 from the germline V gene are SQVTM and ANQGSEA. This CDR3 comprises 16 residues.

The chain combines TRBV10-3 with TRBJ2-3; D remains unclear. The V and J ends lost 3 bases and 2 bases respectively, with 21 bases between them. The CDR3 has 18 amino acids. Germline V gene sequence: CDR1 ENHRY, CDR2 SYGVKD. The chain's CDR3 is CAISENNGRSTFTDTQYF. In DNA, the CDR3 is TGTGCCATCAGTGAAAATAATGGCAGGTCAACCTTCACAGATACGCAGTATTTT.

J is TRBJ2-7 and V is TRBV4-1; 8 bases line up with TRBD2. This CDR3 spans 15 amino acids. The junction had 4 bases not matched to a gene; V was cut back by 0 bases and J by 3 bases. CDR1 and CDR2 (germline): MGHRA, YSYEKL. CDR3 sequence: CASSQEQRESYEQYF. As DNA, the CDR3 is TGCGCCAGCAGCCAAGAACAGCGGGAGAGCTACGAGCAGTACTTC.

The genes are TRBV30 and TRBJ1-2; no reliable D call. The CDR3 length is 14 residues. From germline, CDR1 is GTSNPN and CDR2 SVGIG (reference sequence). Trimming left V 1 base short and J 3 bases short, with 12 bases between. CDR3 region: CAWSARCCDYGYTF. CDR3 in DNA: TGTGCCTGGAGTGCCCGGTGCTGTGACTATGGCTACACCTTC.

The chain has TRBV5-1 and TRBJ1-1, with TRBD1 identical over 9 bases. J gave up 4 bases and V 4 bases, and 5 bases lay outside the gene matches. This CDR3 region has 14 residues. CDR1 is SGHRS, CDR2 YFSETQ, per germline. DNA for the CDR3: TGCGCCAGCAGCGAGGGACAGGGCGGCACTGAAGCTTTCTTT. It is translated as CASSEGQGGTEAFF.

The chain uses TRBV10-2 and TRBJ2-5; 9 nucleotides match TRBD2. Trimming cost V 0 bases and J 5 bases; bases outside gene matches: 7. This CDR3 has 16 amino acids. CDR1 is WSHSY and CDR2 is SAAADI in the germline V gene. The CDR3 DNA reads TGCGCCAGCAGTGAGTCGGCTAGCGGGATTTTGGAGACCCAGTACTTC. Its protein is CASSESASGILETQYF.

In this sample, this clone turned up once. The chain is built from TRBV7-9 and TRBJ2-7; D gene unclear. The CDR3 extends over 13 amino acids. V dropped 5 bases and J dropped 2 bases, with 10 bases sitting between them. Germline CDR1 is SEHNR and CDR2 is FQNEAQ (reference sequence). The CDR3 DNA sequence: TGTGCCAGCAGCGATTGGCGGCCCTACGAGCAGTACTTC. It encodes CASSDWRPYEQYF.

V gene TRBV7-9 combines with J gene TRBJ1-1, with D unresolved. The CDR3 sequence is 16 residues long. Germline V gene lookup returns CDR1 SEHNR and CDR2 FQNEAQ (reference sequence). Trimming removed 2 bases at V and 3 bases at J, with 16 bases between. In DNA form, the CDR3 reads TGTGCCAGCAGCTTACGAGCGACCGCCGGGCACACTGAAGCTTTCTTT. Protein product: CASSLRATAGHTEAFF.

This clone turned up a few times. The genes are TRBV28 and TRBJ1-2; TRBD1 aligns across 8 bases. The V gene's germline CDR1 is MDHEN and CDR2 SYDVKM. This CDR3 contains 15 residues. The J segment lost 2 bases and the V segment lost 6 bases, leaving 8 bases of the junction unmatched. The CDR3 DNA reads TGTGCCAGCAGCCCCCCCGGGACAGGAAACTATGGCTACACCTTC. The encoded protein is CASSPPGTGNYGYTF.

The rearrangement links TRBV7-7 to TRBJ2-2; 8 positions match TRBD1. The CDR3 loop spans 15 amino acids. CDR1 is SSHAT and CDR2 is FNYEAQ in the germline V gene (reference sequence). V dropped 3 bases and J dropped 7; count of bases not matched to a gene: 7. The DNA for the CDR3 is TGTGCCAGCAGCTTCCCTCAGGGGGCTGGCGGGGAGCTGTTTTTT. Translated: CASSFPQGAGGELFF. The entire variable domain, with the rest obtained from reference TRBV7-7 and TRBJ2-2, is as follows: GAGVSQSPRYKVTKRGQDVTLRCDPISSHATLYWYQQALGQGPEFLTYFNYEAQPDKSGLPSDRFSAERPEGSISTLTIQRTEQRDSAMYRCASSFPQGAGGELFFGEGSRLTVL.

V usage is TRBV2 and J usage is TRBJ2-7; D unclear. The germline CDR1 and CDR2 sequences are SNHLY and FYNNEI. The CDR3 is 17 residues long. The germline V and J ends were trimmed by 3 bases and 1 base, with 19 bases remaining between them. This chain's CDR3 is CASSDMPFGVASYEQYF. CDR3 bases: TGTGCCAGCAGTGATATGCCCTTTGGGGTAGCTTCCTACGAGCAGTACTTC.

The rearrangement joins TRBV27 to TRBJ2-7, with TRBD2 matching over 7 bases. The ends lost 5 bases at V and 0 bases at J; junction bases unmatched: 10. Germline CDR1 is MNHEY and CDR2 is SMNVEV (reference sequence). The CDR3 runs 16 residues. The CDR3 DNA follows: TGTGCCAGCAGTCCCGGACGGGGCGGGAGCTCCTACGAGCAGTACTTC. Protein sequence: CASSPGRGGSSYEQYF.

The chain carries TRBV6-1 and TRBJ2-1, with D uncertain. Trimming pared 0 bases from V and 1 base from J, leaving 4 bases between. The CDR3 covers 14 residues. CDR1 is MNHNS, CDR2 SASEGT, per germline. The DNA for the CDR3 is TGTGCCAGCAGTGAAGCGGGATCCTACAATGAGCAGTTCTTC. It specifies CASSEAGSYNEQFF.

On this clone: Sequence at one end of the junction differs from germline and may be a read error. The chain employs TRBV30 and TRBJ2-4; D gene unclear. The CDR3 is made up of 17 amino acids. Germline V gene data show CDR1 as GTSNPN and CDR2 as SVGIG (reference sequence). The CDR3 DNA is TGTACCTGGAGCCGGAGAGAATCGGGCACAGCCAAAAACATTCAGTACTTC. Translation: CTWSRRESGTAKNIQYF. Based on the CDR3 plus reference TRBV30 and TRBJ2-4, the full variable domain is SQTIHQWPATLVQPVGSPLSLECTVEGTSNPNLYWYRQAAGRGLQLLFYSVGIGQISSEVPQNLSASRPQDRQFILSSKKLLLSDSGFYLCTWSRRESGTAKNIQYFGAGTRLSVL.

The sample holds a few counts of this clone. The rearrangement joins TRBV14 to TRBJ2-4; 11 nucleotides align to TRBD1. The germline gives CDR1 SGHDN, CDR2 FVKESK. This CDR3 has 14 residues. V lost 3 bases and J lost 7; bases outside the gene matches: 2. In DNA, the CDR3 is TGTGCCAGCAGCCACTGGGACAGGGGGAACATTCAGTACTTC. It translates to CASSHWDRGNIQYF.

V is TRBV30 and J is TRBJ2-4; D possibly corresponds to TRBD2 (6 bases). The CDR3 contains 12 residues. V lost 2 bases and J 6 bases, leaving 8 bases between the germline ends. Germline V lookup: CDR1 GTSNPN, CDR2 SVGIG (reference sequence). The CDR3 protein is CAWSFSGNIQYF. CDR3 DNA sequence: TGTGCCTGGAGTTTTAGCGGAAACATTCAGTACTTC.

The chain employs TRBV28 and TRBJ1-2; tentatively, D is TRBD1 (5 bases). Trimming pared 6 bases from V and 3 bases from J, leaving 17 bases between. This CDR3 has 15 residues. Per the germline V gene, CDR1 is MDHEN and CDR2 is SYDVKM. For the CDR3, the DNA is TGTGCCAGCAGGTCTTGGGGGAGTTTTCACTATGGCTACACCTTC. Amino acid sequence: CASRSWGSFHYGYTF.

This chain links TRBV6-1 with TRBJ2-2, with D possibly being TRBD2 (5 bases). Trimming removed 6 bases at V and 4 bases at J, with 15 bases between. Germline V gene sequence: CDR1 MNHNS, CDR2 SASEGT. CDR3 length equals 15 residues. The CDR3 DNA is TGTGCCAGCAGCCACGGACTGGAACCCACCGGGGAGCTGTTTTTT. This gives the protein CASSHGLEPTGELFF.

The gene calls are TRBV14 and TRBJ1-2; D remains unclear. The length of the CDR3 is 16 residues. Deletions cut 5 bases from V and 0 bases from J, with 16 bases between. The germline V gene encodes CDR1 SGHDN and CDR2 FVKESK. The CDR3 DNA reads as TGTGCCAGCAGCAGGAATGCGGGGATAGCTAACTATGGCTACACCTTC. Its translation: CASSRNAGIANYGYTF.

The chain employs TRBV14 and TRBJ2-5, with D maybe TRBD1 (6 bases). This CDR3 is 16 amino acids long. Germline-derived CDR1 and CDR2 are SGHDN and FVKESK. V lost 3 bases and J 4 bases, leaving 18 bases between the germline ends. The CDR3 DNA reads as TGTGCCAGCAGCCACCTCCGGGACCTAGGGGGAGAGACCCAGTACTTC. Protein: CASSHLRDLGGETQYF.

The genes are TRBV5-6 and TRBJ2-1; 11 bases align to TRBD2. This CDR3 region has 16 residues. V was clipped by 4 bases and J by 0 bases; unmatched bases: 3. CDR1 SGHDT and CDR2 YYEEEE come from the germline V gene. CDR3 sequence: CASSATSGSSYNEQFF. The DNA for the CDR3 is TGTGCCAGCAGCGCCACTAGCGGGAGCTCCTACAATGAGCAGTTCTTC.

The CDR3 nucleotides read TGTGCCAGCAGCCACCCTAATCCGGGTGGAAACACCATATATTTT. This encodes CASSHPNPGGNTIYF. The J gene is TRBJ1-3, the V gene TRBV7-2, with D uncertain. Trimming left V 5 bases short and J 3 bases short, with 14 bases between. The CDR3 extends over 15 amino acids. Germline CDR1 reads SGHTA; CDR2 reads FQGNSA.

This sequence joins TRBV4-3 and TRBJ2-1, with D perhaps matching TRBD1 or TRBD2 (5 bases each). Trimming cost V 0 bases and J 6 bases, with 15 bases left between them. CDR1 is LGHNA, CDR2 YSLEER, per germline. This CDR3 is 16 amino acids long. The CDR3 reads CASSQDIGTASNEQFF. In DNA form, the CDR3 reads TGCGCCAGCAGCCAAGATATCGGGACCGCCTCCAATGAGCAGTTCTTC.

The chain links TRBV19 to TRBJ1-2; possible D gene TRBD1, 6 bases. Germline V lookup: CDR1 LNHDA, CDR2 SQIVND (reference sequence). The CDR3 loop spans 15 amino acids. V shed 1 base and J shed 4 bases, with 13 bases lying between them. The CDR3 nucleotides are TGTGCCAGTAGTATAGGCAACACAGGGAGCTATGGCTACACCTTC. Translated, it gives CASSIGNTGSYGYTF. The full variable domain, with the rest looked up from reference TRBV19 and TRBJ1-2, is DGGITQSPKYLFRKEGQNVTLSCEQNLNHDAMYWYRQDPGQGLRLIYYSQIVNDFQKGDIAEGYSVSREKKESFPLTVTSAQKNPTAFYLCASSIGNTGSYGYTFGSGTRLTVV.

The genes are TRBV6-1 and TRBJ2-6, with 7 nucleotides matching TRBD1. V gave up 5 bases and J gave up 4 bases; unmatched junction bases: 5. The length of the CDR3 is 15 residues. Germline V gives CDR1 MNHNS, CDR2 SASEGT. CDR3 loop: CASSPTGPGANVLTF. In DNA form, the CDR3 reads TGTGCCAGCAGTCCGACAGGGCCAGGGGCCAACGTCCTGACTTTC.

V usage is TRBV4-2 and J usage is TRBJ1-4, with D possibly matching TRBD1 (5 bases). This CDR3 region has 16 residues. Germline-derived CDR1 and CDR2 are LGHNA and YNFKEQ. V was shortened by 1 base and J by 3 bases, with 12 bases between the two germline ends. This CDR3 reads CASSQAGNVANEKLFF. The CDR3 DNA reads as TGTGCCAGCAGCCAAGCAGGGAACGTGGCTAATGAAAAACTGTTTTTT.

The chain employs TRBV19 and TRBJ1-5; 7 bases map to TRBD1. The CDR3 is made up of 17 amino acids. The trim removed 5 bases at V and 0 bases at J, leaving 10 bases unmatched. CDR1 is LNHDA, CDR2 SQIVND, per germline (reference sequence). CDR3 sequence reads: CASSADRVSYSNQPQHF. The CDR3 DNA reads TGTGCCAGTAGTGCTGACAGGGTATCCTATAGCAATCAGCCCCAGCATTTT. Supplemented by reference TRBV19 and TRBJ1-5, the full variable domain reads DGGITQSPKYLFRKEGQNVTLSCEQNLNHDAMYWYRQDPGQGLRLIYYSQIVNDFQKGDIAEGYSVSREKKESFPLTVTSAQKNPTAFYLCASSADRVSYSNQPQHFGDGTRLSIL.

The V call is TRBV15, the J call TRBJ2-7; D is ambiguous. The CDR3 has 13 amino acids. With 10 bases removed from V and 3 bases from J, the gap between germline ends came to 16 bases. The V gene's germline CDR1 is LNHNV and CDR2 YYDKDF (reference sequence). CDR3 DNA: TGTGCCAGCGAAACACTGGCGGACTACGAGCAGTACTTC. Amino acid sequence: CASETLADYEQYF. Complete variable domain (other parts from reference TRBV15 and TRBJ2-7): DAMVIQNPRYQVTQFGKPVTLSCSQTLNHNVMYWYQQKSSQAPKLLFHYYDKDFNNEADTPDNFQSRRPNTSFCFLDIRSPGLGDTAMYLCASETLADYEQYFGPGTRLTVT.

The chain links TRBV6-5 to TRBJ2-7, with TRBD2 identical over 10 bases. The CDR3 totals 14 residues. The V and J ends lost 2 bases and 7 bases, in that order; junction bases with no gene match: 5. The germline gives CDR1 MNHEY, CDR2 SVGAGI. This CDR3 is CASSYASGSFEQYF. The CDR3 coding sequence is TGTGCCAGCAGTTACGCTAGCGGGAGTTTTGAGCAGTACTTC.